This T cell receptor beta chain was identified during a study of identifying expanded T cells in peripheral blood. Germline loops: CDR1 MNHNS, CDR2 SASEGT. The V end was cut by 6 bases, the J end by 7 bases, with 16 bases between. The CDR3 is 14 amino acids. Assay: immunoSEQ multiplex PCR; the TCRdb copy retains only in-frame clones and omits some. This sample yields about 100,000 clones, of which 80% to 90% are seen a single time; about 6% belongs to the top ten. The receptor's source is a person aged 18-69 years in good health. The sequencing sample was made of blood. The chain joins TRBV6-1 to TRBJ1-5; D perhaps matches TRBD1 (6 bases). Here the CDR3 DNA reads TGTGCCAGCAGGATGTCAGACAGGACCCAGCCCCAGCATTTT. It specifies CASRMSDRTQPQHF.